What follows are 26 T cell receptor beta chains derived from one specimen sequenced in a study of T cells in Graves' hyperthyroidism and ophthalmopathy (dated by TCRdb to the late 2010s). Libraries were built with multiplex PCR. Sequencing relied on an Illumina HiSeq 2000. The TCR beta CDR3 regions were amplified from the RNA transcripts. For the first round of RT-PCR on the TCR CDR3, the HTBI primer set was used together with the Qiagen OneStep RT-PCR kit. TCRdb itself trimmed the public reads at Q25 with fastp, ran MiXCR and retained productive beta chains. Each entry is one CDR3 protein sequence, shown with its most common DNA and genes. In this sample the table shows hundreds of thousands of distinct CDR3 sequences, over 12% of which occur a single time. Approximately 19% of the sample is taken by the ten largest. Sample: blood. Receptors were obtained from a woman aged 55 to 70 with Graves' ophthalmopathy.

This clonotype was picked up many times. The rearrangement uses TRBV19 and TRBJ2-7; 10 bases are shared with TRBD1. CDR1 LNHDA and CDR2 SQIVND come from the germline V gene (reference sequence). V trimming: 4 bases; J trimming: 1 base; junction bases outside the gene matches: 4. The CDR3 contains 15 residues. The CDR3 spells CASSTRDRGSYEQYF. As DNA, the CDR3 is TGTGCCAGTAGTACGCGGGACAGGGGTTCCTACGAGCAGTACTTC.

This clonotype showed up just a few times. The chain links TRBV9 to TRBJ1-1; D gene ambiguous. Trimming removed 0 bases at V and 1 base at J, with 4 bases between. This CDR3 has 13 residues. CDR1 is SGDLS, CDR2 YYNGEE, per germline. The CDR3 nucleotides read TGTGCCAGCAGCGTAGCGGAGAACACTGAAGCTTTCTTT. This gives the protein CASSVAENTEAFF.

On this clonotype itself: This could be a read error, since a much larger clone is one nucleotide away. The chain uses TRBV10-3 and TRBJ1-2; no firm D call. Germline CDR1 ENHRY, CDR2 SYGVKD. The CDR3 consists of 12 residues. The CDR3 is CAISEGSYGHTF. DNA of the CDR3: TGTGCCATCAGTGAAGGCAGCTATGGCCACACCTTC.

A word on this clonotype: A much more abundant neighbour one base away suggests this may be a read error. The rearrangement links TRBV5-1 to TRBJ1-2, with D perhaps matching TRBD1 (5 bases). Germline CDR1 SGHRS, CDR2 YFSETQ. V lost 2 bases and J 4 bases, leaving 6 bases between the germline ends. This CDR3 is 12 amino acids long. DNA for the CDR3: TGCGCCAGCAGCTTTGACAGCTATGGCTACACCTTC. Protein: CASSFDSYGYTF. The full variable domain, with the rest looked up from reference TRBV5-1 and TRBJ1-2, is KAGVTQTPRYLIKTRGQQVTLSCSPISGHRSVSWYQQTPGQGLQFLFEYFSETQRNKGNFPGRFSGRQFSNSRSEMNVSTLELGDSALYLCASSFDSYGYTFGSGTRLTVV.

Details on this clonotype: A single base separates this from a much larger clone, so it may be a read error. The rearrangement joins TRBV11-2 to TRBJ2-6; D is perhaps TRBD1 (5 bases). Germline V gene lookup returns CDR1 SGHAT and CDR2 FQNNGV. The CDR3 extends over 16 amino acids. CDR3 in amino acids: CASSLLSPSGASVLTF. Written as DNA, the CDR3 is TGTGCCAGCAGCTTACTGTCACCGTCTGGGGCCAGCGTCCTGACTTTC.

The V and J genes are TRBV6-2 or TRBV6-3 and TRBJ2-2; D is ambiguous. V lost 2 bases to trimming and J lost 0 bases, with 4 bases between them. CDR1 is MNHEY and CDR2 is SVGEGT in the germline V gene. The CDR3 runs 14 residues. Here the CDR3 DNA reads TGTGCCAGCAGTTACCTTACGAACACCGGGGAGCTGTTTTTT. Amino acid sequence: CASSYLTNTGELFF.

Many counts were recorded for this clonotype. The CDR3 is CATCRRFEDTQYF. Written as DNA, the CDR3 is TGTGCCACCTGCCGACGCTTTGAAGATACGCAGTATTTT. The chain links TRBV18 to TRBJ2-3; D gene unclear. Germline V lookup: CDR1 KGHSH, CDR2 LQKENI. The CDR3 is 13 residues long. V was pared by 10 bases and J by 5 bases, with 16 bases between. The full variable domain, completed using reference TRBV18 and TRBJ2-3, is NAGVMQNPRHLVRRRGQEARLRCSPMKGHSHVYWYRQLPEEGLKFMVYLQKENIIDESGMPKERFSAEFPKEGPSILRIQQVVRGDSAAYFCATCRRFEDTQYFGPGTRLTVL.

This clonotype was picked up a small number of times. J is TRBJ2-1 and V is TRBV3-1; TRBD2 aligns across 10 bases. This CDR3 contains 16 residues. V shed 4 bases and J 6 bases; nucleotides not matched to a gene: 9. CDR1 is LGHDT and CDR2 is YNNKEL in the germline V gene (reference sequence). The CDR3 spells CASSPTGLAGVNEQFF. CDR3 coding DNA: TGTGCCAGCAGCCCCACCGGGCTAGCGGGAGTCAATGAGCAGTTCTTC.

This clonotype has more than one count but fewer than ten. The chain employs TRBV4-2 and TRBJ2-2; 7 nucleotides agree with TRBD1. CDR3 length equals 15 residues. J was trimmed by 3 bases and V by 6 bases; bases with no gene match: 7. CDR1 and CDR2 (germline): LGHNA, YNFKEQ. CDR3 bases: TGTGCCAGCAGTCTCTCAACAGGGGACACCGGGGAGCTGTTTTTT. Its translation is CASSLSTGDTGELFF.

Ten or more counts support this clonotype. The J gene is TRBJ2-3, the V gene TRBV29-1; 10 bases are a match to TRBD2. The CDR3 length is 15 residues. Germline-derived CDR1 and CDR2 are SQVTM and ANQGSEA. After removal of 8 bases from V and 6 bases from J, the junction contained 14 bases not matched to a gene. CDR3 protein: CSTTPSGRAPDTQYF. CDR3 coding DNA: TGCAGCACCACCCCTAGCGGGAGAGCTCCGGATACGCAGTATTTT.

The table lists this clonotype with many counts. V is TRBV2 and J is TRBJ2-5, with D uncertain. The germline V and J ends were trimmed by 6 bases and 5 bases, with 7 bases remaining between them. Germline lookup yields CDR1 SNHLY and CDR2 FYNNEI. The CDR3 has 11 residues. The CDR3 sequence is CASSGSETQYF. For the CDR3, the DNA is TGTGCCAGCAGCGGCTCGGAGACCCAGTACTTC.

The rearrangement links TRBV19 to TRBJ2-2; 10 positions agree with TRBD2. The CDR3 length is 16 residues. CDR1 and CDR2 from the germline V gene are LNHDA and SQIVND (reference sequence). V lost 8 bases and J lost 4; bases outside the gene matches: 10. The CDR3 sequence: CASSTPGLASTGELFF. CDR3 coding DNA: TGTGCCAGTTCGACCCCGGGACTAGCGTCCACCGGGGAGCTGTTTTTT.

This clonotype was seen repeatedly, ten times or more. The chain employs TRBV2 and TRBJ1-5; D is possibly TRBD1 (6 bases). The germline V gene encodes CDR1 SNHLY and CDR2 FYNNEI. V was pared by 4 bases and J by 3 bases, with 10 bases between. This CDR3 has 14 residues. CDR3 nucleotide sequence: TGTGCCAGCAGTGTTCGGGGGGCCAATCAGCCCCAGCATTTT. As protein: CASSVRGANQPQHF. Variable domain in full (rest from reference TRBV2 and TRBJ1-5): EPEVTQTPSHQVTQMGQEVILRCVPISNHLYFYWYRQILGQKVEFLVSFYNNEISEKSEIFDDQFSVERPDGSNFTLKIRSTKLEDSAMYFCASSVRGANQPQHFGDGTRLSIL.

This clonotype was found a few times. This could be a read error, since a much larger clone is one nucleotide away. The chain combines TRBV7-2 with TRBJ2-3; D is unclear. Germline V gives CDR1 SGHTA, CDR2 FQGNSA. Trimming took 2 bases from V and 2 from J, leaving 5 bases between them. The CDR3 totals 13 residues. The CDR3 reads CASSLQPTDTQYF. CDR3 DNA sequence: TGTGCCAGCAGCTTACAGCCCACAGATACGCAGTATTTT.

CDR3: CAWRGRGDGYTF. CDR3 nucleotide sequence: TGTGCCTGGCGGGGCCGGGGGGATGGCTACACCTTC. The rearrangement links TRBV30 to TRBJ1-2, with D possibly TRBD1 on 5 matching bases. The germline CDR1 and CDR2 sequences are GTSNPN and SVGIG (reference sequence). The CDR3 loop spans 12 amino acids. V was trimmed by 5 bases and J by 6 bases, leaving 13 bases between them. Supplemented by reference TRBV30 and TRBJ1-2, the full variable domain reads SQTIHQWPATLVQPVGSPLSLECTVEGTSNPNLYWYRQAAGRGLQLLFYSVGIGQISSEVPQNLSASRPQDRQFILSSKKLLLSDSGFYLCAWRGRGDGYTFGSGTRLTVV.

This clonotype showed up many times. The gene calls are TRBV5-1 and TRBJ2-3; D remains ambiguous. The CDR3 consists of 15 residues. Germline V gives CDR1 SGHRS, CDR2 YFSETQ. V lost 4 bases and J 4 bases, leaving 16 bases between the germline ends. The CDR3 sequence: CASSPRVKRADTQYF. The CDR3 bases are TGCGCCAGCAGCCCCCGGGTCAAAAGAGCAGATACGCAGTATTTT.

A remark on this clonotype: A read error may explain this, as a much larger clone is one base away. Because it lacks the conserved phenylalanine or tryptophan at the end, this CDR3 is likely a read error. The V call is TRBV5-5, the J call TRBJ2-7; TRBD1 might be the D (5 bases). This CDR3 contains 14 residues. V lost 1 base to trimming and J lost 5 bases, with 13 bases between them. CDR1 and CDR2 from the germline V gene are SGHKS and YYEKEE (reference sequence). Here the CDR3 reads CASSLLGRVDEQYL. In DNA, the CDR3 is TGTGCCAGCAGCTTGCTGGGCAGGGTGGACGAGCAGTACCTC.

This clonotype showed up many times. The rearrangement joins TRBV7-9 to TRBJ2-7; TRBD1 matches at 7 bases. V was clipped by 5 bases and J by 3 bases; unmatched bases: 7. The CDR3 has 14 residues. CDR1 and CDR2 from the germline V gene are SEHNR and FQNEAQ (reference sequence). In DNA, the CDR3 is TGTGCCAGCAGCCAAGAGGGGGCATTCTACGAGCAGTACTTC. Protein sequence: CASSQEGAFYEQYF.

Only a few counts were recorded for this clonotype. The genes are TRBV5-1 and TRBJ2-5; D is unclear. Germline CDR1 and CDR2: SGHRS and YFSETQ. The CDR3 extends over 12 amino acids. Trimming took off 3 bases at V and 0 bases at J, with 3 bases between the two ends. Here the CDR3 reads CASSYNQETQYF. CDR3 DNA: TGCGCCAGCAGCTACAACCAAGAGACCCAGTACTTC.

This clonotype appeared many times. The rearrangement uses TRBV7-3 and TRBJ2-5; 13 nucleotides align to TRBD2. This CDR3 spans 15 amino acids. V lost 5 bases and J lost 5; bases outside the gene matches: 5. CDR1 and CDR2 (germline): SGHTA, FQGTGA. The CDR3: CASSLGTSGIETQYF. Written as DNA, the CDR3 is TGTGCCAGCAGCCTGGGGACTAGCGGGATTGAGACCCAGTACTTC.

This clonotype has ten or more counts. The genes are TRBV5-1 and TRBJ1-2; 8 nucleotides match TRBD1. CDR3 size: 15 residues. Germline CDR1 and CDR2: SGHRS and YFSETQ. Trimming at V came to 4 bases and at J to 4 bases, leaving 9 bases not matched to a gene. CDR3 in DNA: TGCGCCAGCAGCCTATGGACAGGGAATACCTATGGCTACACCTTC. This translates into CASSLWTGNTYGYTF.

The table lists this clonotype with a few counts. This chain connects TRBV10-1 to TRBJ2-3, with 7 bases that match TRBD2. CDR1 is WNHNN and CDR2 is SYGVQD in the germline V gene (reference sequence). The CDR3 consists of 14 residues. Trimming removed 6 bases from V and 6 bases from J; junction bases left unmatched: 9. DNA of the CDR3: TGCGCCAGCAGCGCGGGGAGCGGGGTGGATACGCAGTATTTT. This sequence encodes CASSAGSGVDTQYF.

This clonotype was seen more than once but under ten times. V is TRBV5-4 and J is TRBJ1-1; maybe TRBD1 (6 bases). With 4 bases removed from V and 1 base from J, the gap between germline ends came to 14 bases. Germline V gene sequence: CDR1 SGHNT, CDR2 YYREEE (reference sequence). CDR3 length equals 15 residues. The CDR3: CASSTSTGSNTEAFF. In nucleotides, the CDR3 is TGTGCCAGCAGCACATCCACAGGGTCGAACACTGAAGCTTTCTTT.

As for this clonotype: One end of the junction fails to match germline, which may point to a read error. The CDR3 region is CASSFYPTSTDTQCF. The CDR3 coding sequence is TGTGCCAGCAGCTTCTACCCTACAAGCACAGATACGCAGTGTTTT. This sequence joins TRBV5-4 and TRBJ2-3; D call uncertain. The CDR3 loop spans 15 amino acids. The germline V gene has CDR1 SGHNT and CDR2 YYREEE (reference sequence).

This clonotype was observed at least ten times. The chain carries TRBV12-3 or TRBV12-4 and TRBJ2-7; TRBD2 aligns across 9 bases. This CDR3 is built from 13 residues. V lost 5 bases to trimming and J lost 5 bases; unmatched junction nucleotides: 4. The CDR3 sequence: CASSKLAGHEQYF. CDR3 sequence (DNA): TGTGCCAGCAGTAAACTAGCGGGCCACGAGCAGTACTTC.

This clonotype was observed a handful of times. The V and J genes are TRBV27 and TRBJ1-5; 9 bases align to TRBD1. The CDR3 sequence is 15 residues long. The junction had 4 bases not matched to a gene; V was cut back by 2 bases and J by 5 bases. Germline CDR1 reads MNHEY; CDR2 reads SMNVEV (reference sequence). This CDR3 is CASSLTGGFHQPQHF. CDR3 bases: TGTGCCAGCAGTTTAACAGGGGGCTTTCATCAGCCCCAGCATTTT.